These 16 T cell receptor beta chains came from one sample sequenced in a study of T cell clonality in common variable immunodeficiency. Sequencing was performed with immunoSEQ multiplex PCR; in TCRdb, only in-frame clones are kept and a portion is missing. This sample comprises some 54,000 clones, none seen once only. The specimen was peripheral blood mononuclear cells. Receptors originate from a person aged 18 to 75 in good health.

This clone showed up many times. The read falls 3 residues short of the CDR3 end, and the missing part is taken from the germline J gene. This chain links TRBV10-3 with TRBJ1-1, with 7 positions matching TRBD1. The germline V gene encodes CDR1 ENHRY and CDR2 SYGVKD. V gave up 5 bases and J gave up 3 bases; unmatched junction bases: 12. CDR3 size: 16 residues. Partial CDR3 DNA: TGTGCCATCAGTAAACGGGACAGATGGGAGGACACTGAA. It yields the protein CAISKRDRWEDTE. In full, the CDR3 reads CAISKRDRWEDTEAFF.

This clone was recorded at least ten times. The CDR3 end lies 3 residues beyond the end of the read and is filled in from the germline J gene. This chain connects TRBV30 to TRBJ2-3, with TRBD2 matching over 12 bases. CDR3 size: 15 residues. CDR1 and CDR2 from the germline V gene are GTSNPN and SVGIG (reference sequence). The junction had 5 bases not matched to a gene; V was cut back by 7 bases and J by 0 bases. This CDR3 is CAFTLAGGSTDTQYF. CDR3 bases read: TGTGCCTTTACACTAGCGGGAGGTAGCACAGATACG.

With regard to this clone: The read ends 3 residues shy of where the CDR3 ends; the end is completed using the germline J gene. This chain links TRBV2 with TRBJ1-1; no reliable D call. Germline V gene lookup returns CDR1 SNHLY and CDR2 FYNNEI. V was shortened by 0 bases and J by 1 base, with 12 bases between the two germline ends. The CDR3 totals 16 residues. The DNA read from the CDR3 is TGTGCCAGCAGTGAAGCGATGGCAGAAAAGAACACTGAA. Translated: CASSEAMAEKNTE. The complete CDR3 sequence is CASSEAMAEKNTEAFF.

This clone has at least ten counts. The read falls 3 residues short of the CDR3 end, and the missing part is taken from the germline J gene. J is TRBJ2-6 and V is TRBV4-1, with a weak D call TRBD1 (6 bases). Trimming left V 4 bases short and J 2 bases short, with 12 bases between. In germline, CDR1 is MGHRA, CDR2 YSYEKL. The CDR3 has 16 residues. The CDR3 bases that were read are TGCGCCAGCAGCCTTGGATCAGGGGCTGGGGCCAACGTC. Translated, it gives CASSLGSGAGANV. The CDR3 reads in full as CASSLGSGAGANVLTF.

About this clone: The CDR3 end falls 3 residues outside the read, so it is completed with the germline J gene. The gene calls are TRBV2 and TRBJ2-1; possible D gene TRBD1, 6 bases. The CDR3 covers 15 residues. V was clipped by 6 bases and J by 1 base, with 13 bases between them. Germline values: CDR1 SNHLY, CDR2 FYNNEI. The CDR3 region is CASRETGLSYNEQFF. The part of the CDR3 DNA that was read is TGTGCCAGCAGAGAGACAGGCCTATCCTACAATGAG. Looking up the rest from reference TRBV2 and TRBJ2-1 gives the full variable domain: EPEVTQTPSHQVTQMGQEVILRCVPISNHLYFYWYRQILGQKVEFLVSFYNNEISEKSEIFDDQFSVERPDGSNFTLKIRSTKLEDSAMYFCASRETGLSYNEQFFGPGTRLTVL.

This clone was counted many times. This chain's CDR3 is CASSNPAGSSYEQYF. The covered CDR3 bases are TGTGCCAGTAGTAATCCCGCGGGGAGCTCCTACGAG. The chain is built from TRBV19 and TRBJ2-7; weak D call: TRBD2 (6 bases). The read gets to within 3 residues of the CDR3 end, and the germline J gene fills in the rest. This CDR3 is 15 amino acids long. CDR1 LNHDA and CDR2 SQIVND come from the germline V gene (reference sequence). The ends were cut back, 4 bases at V and 0 bases at J, with 13 bases in the middle.

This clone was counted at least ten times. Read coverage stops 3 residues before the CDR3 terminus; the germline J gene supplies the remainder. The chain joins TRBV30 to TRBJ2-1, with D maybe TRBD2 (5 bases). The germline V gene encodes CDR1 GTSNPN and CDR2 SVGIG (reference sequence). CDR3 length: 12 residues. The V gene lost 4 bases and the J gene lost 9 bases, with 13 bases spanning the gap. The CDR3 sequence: CAWTSGWSEQFF. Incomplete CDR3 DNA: TGTGCCTGGACCTCGGGGTGGTCTGAG.

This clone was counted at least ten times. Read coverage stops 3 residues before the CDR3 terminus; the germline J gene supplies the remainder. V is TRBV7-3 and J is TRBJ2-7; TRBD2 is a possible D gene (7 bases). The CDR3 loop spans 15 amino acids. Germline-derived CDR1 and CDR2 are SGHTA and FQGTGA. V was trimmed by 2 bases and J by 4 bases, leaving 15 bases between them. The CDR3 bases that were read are TGTGCCAGCAGCTTATCCGCGGGGGCTATGTACGAG. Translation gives CASSLSAGAMYE. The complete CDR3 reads CASSLSAGAMYEQYF.

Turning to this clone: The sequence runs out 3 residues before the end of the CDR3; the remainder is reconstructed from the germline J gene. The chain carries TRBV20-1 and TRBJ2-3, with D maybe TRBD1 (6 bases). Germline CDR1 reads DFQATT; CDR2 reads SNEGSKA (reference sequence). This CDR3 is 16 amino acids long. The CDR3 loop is CSVTNQGLRFNQPQYF. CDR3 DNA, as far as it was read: TGCAGTGTCACAAATCAGGGGTTGAGATTCAATCAGCCG.

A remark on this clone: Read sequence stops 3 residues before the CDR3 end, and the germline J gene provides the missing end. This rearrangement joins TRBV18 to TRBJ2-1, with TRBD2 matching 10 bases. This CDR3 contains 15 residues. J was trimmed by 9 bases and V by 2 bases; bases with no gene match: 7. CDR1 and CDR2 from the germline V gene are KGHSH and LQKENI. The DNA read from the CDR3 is TGTGCCAGCTCACCAAGGCCTAGCGGGAGAGGTGAG. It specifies CASSPRPSGRGE. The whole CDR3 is CASSPRPSGRGEQFF.

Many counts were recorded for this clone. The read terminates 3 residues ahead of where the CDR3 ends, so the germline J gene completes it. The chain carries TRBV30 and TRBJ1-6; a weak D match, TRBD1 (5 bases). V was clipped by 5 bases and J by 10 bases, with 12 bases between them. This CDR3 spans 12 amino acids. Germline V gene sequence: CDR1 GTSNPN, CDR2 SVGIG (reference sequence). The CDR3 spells CAWSAGPSPLHF. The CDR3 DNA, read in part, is TGTGCCTGGTCCGCAGGGCCCTCACCC.

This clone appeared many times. The CDR3: CASRGTGDQPQHF. The covered CDR3 bases are TGTGCCAGCAGGGGAACAGGGGATCAGCCC. This chain joins TRBV14 and TRBJ1-5, with 7 bases matching TRBD1. The CDR3 end falls 3 residues outside the read, so it is completed with the germline J gene. V was clipped by 6 bases and J by 5 bases; unmatched bases: 4. The CDR3 runs 13 residues. Germline CDR1 reads SGHDN; CDR2 reads FVKESK.

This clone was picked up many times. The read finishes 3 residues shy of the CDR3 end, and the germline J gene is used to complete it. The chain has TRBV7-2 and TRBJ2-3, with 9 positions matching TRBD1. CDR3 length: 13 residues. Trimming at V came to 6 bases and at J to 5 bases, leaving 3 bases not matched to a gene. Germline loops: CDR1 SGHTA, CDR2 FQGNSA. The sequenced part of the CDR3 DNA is TGTGCCAGCAGACGGACAGGGGAAGATACG. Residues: CASRRTGEDT. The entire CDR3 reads CASRRTGEDTQYF.

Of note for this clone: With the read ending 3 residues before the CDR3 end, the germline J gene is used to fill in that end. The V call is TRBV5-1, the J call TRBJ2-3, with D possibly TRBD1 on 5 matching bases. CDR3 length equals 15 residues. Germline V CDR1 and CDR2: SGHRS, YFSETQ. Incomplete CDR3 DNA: TGCGCCAGCAGCCACAGGACGGTGTACCAAGAGACG. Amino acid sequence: CASSHRTVYQET. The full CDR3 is CASSHRTVYQETQYF.

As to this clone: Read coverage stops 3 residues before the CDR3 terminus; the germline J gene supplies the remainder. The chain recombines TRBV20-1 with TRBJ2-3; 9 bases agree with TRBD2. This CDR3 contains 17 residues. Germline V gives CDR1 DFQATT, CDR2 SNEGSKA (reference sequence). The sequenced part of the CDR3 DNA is TGCAGCGCGAGGCTAGCGGGGCTAGAGGTCAATCAAGAGACG. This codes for CSARLAGLEVNQET. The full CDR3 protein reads CSARLAGLEVNQETQYF.

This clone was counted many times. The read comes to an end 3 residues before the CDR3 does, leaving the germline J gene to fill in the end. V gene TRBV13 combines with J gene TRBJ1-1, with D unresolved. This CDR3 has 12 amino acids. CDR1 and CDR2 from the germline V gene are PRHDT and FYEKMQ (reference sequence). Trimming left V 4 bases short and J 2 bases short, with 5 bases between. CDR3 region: CASSSVNTEAFF. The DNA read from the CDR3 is TGTGCCAGCAGCTCAGTCAACACTGAA.